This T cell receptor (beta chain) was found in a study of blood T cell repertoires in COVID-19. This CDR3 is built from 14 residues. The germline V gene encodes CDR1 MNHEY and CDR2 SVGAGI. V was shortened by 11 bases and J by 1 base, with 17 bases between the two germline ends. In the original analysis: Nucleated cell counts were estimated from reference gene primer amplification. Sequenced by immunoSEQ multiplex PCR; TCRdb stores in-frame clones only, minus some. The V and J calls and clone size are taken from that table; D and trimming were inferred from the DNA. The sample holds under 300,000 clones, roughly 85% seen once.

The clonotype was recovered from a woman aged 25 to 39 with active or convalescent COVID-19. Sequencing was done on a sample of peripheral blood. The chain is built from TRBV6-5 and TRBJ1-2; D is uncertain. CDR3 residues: CAGQPSGFNYGYTF. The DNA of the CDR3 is TGTGCCGGGCAGCCTTCAGGCTTTAACTATGGCTACACCTTC.